This T cell receptor beta chain stems from a study of T cells in Graves' hyperthyroidism and ophthalmopathy. Study summary: Peripheral blood collection took place at initial diagnosis, before any treatment. Points from the study as a whole: The model made its ophthalmopathy prediction, and onset followed a median about 6 months later. Blood also held most thyroid clonotypes expanded beyond 0.001.

The ends were cut back, 0 bases at V and 3 bases at J, with 10 bases in the middle. CDR1 and CDR2 from the germline V gene are SGHAT and FQNNGV. The CDR3 sequence is 15 residues long. This clonotype was seen more than once but under ten times. Its antigen is not identified. These patients, aged 18 to 65, had recently diagnosed hyperthyroidism lasting under 2 months. TCR beta CDR3 regions were amplified from RNA. RT-PCR in the first round (using the HTBI primer set) targeted the TCR CDR3. MiXCR, run by TCRdb on the multiplex PCR reads, gives a single entry per CDR3 protein. The table lists hundreds of thousands of distinct CDR3 sequences, 18% of them singletons, with approximately 15% in the top ten.

The sample comprised blood. This TCR was recovered from a woman in her 50s with Graves' hyperthyroidism that later progressed to Graves' ophthalmopathy. The chain has TRBV11-2 and TRBJ2-3; D is uncertain. As DNA, the CDR3 is TGTGCCAGCAGCTTAGATTATCTAAGGACAGATACGCAGTATTTT. It encodes CASSLDYLRTDTQYF.